These T cell receptor beta chains were read from a single sample in a study of tumor and adjacent non-tumor tissue in lung cancer. TCRdb recomputed calls from the multiplex PCR reads with MiXCR, one row per CDR3 protein. The sample has more than 75,000 distinct CDR3 sequences, approximately 80% seen once; the top ten hold around 30%. The sequenced material came from distant non-tumor lung tissue. Receptors originate from a man between 60 and 70 years old with small cell lung cancer. Each CDR3 is given with its conserved first and last residue. The order of the fields is clone size, J gene, V gene, D gene, CDR3 DNA, CDR3 protein. The D gene is left open where the match is weak. Only part of the rows carry a size: once, few, many, or a class if the clone is expanded.

abundance: NA; j_gene: TRBJ2-1; v_gene: TRBV11-3; d_gene: TRBD1; CDR3nt: TGTGCCAGTAGCCAAGGGGACAGGGTGGATACGGCTACGCAGTTCTTC; CDR3aa: CASSQGDRVDTATQFF
abundance: NA; j_gene: TRBJ2-5; v_gene: TRBV12-3/TRBV12-4; d_gene: NA; CDR3nt: TGTGCTAGCGGTTTAATGGACAAGGAAGAGACCCAGTACTTC; CDR3aa: CASGLMDKEETQYF
abundance: NA; j_gene: TRBJ1-2; v_gene: TRBV10-2; d_gene: NA; CDR3nt: TGCGCTAACAGTGACTCAAGGGGGATTGGCTACTCCTTC; CDR3aa: CANSDSRGIGYSF
abundance: NA; j_gene: TRBJ2-3; v_gene: TRBV29-1; d_gene: NA; CDR3nt: TGTAGCGTAATAAGGACAGAGCTTAGCTCAGATATGCAGTATTTC; CDR3aa: CSVIRTELSSDMQYF
abundance: NA; j_gene: TRBJ2-2; v_gene: TRBV6-6; d_gene: NA; CDR3nt: TGTGCCAACAGTTCTTCGAACACCGGGGAGCTGTGTTTT; CDR3aa: CANSSSNTGELCF
abundance: many; j_gene: TRBJ2-3; v_gene: TRBV7-3; d_gene: NA; CDR3nt: TGTGCCAGCAGCTTAAATTCGGGCACAGATACGCAGTATTTT; CDR3aa: CASSLNSGTDTQYF
abundance: NA; j_gene: TRBJ2-1; v_gene: TRBV24-1; d_gene: NA; CDR3nt: TGTGCCACCTGTGACGTTGGGCGAGGGCAGTTCTTC; CDR3aa: CATCDVGRGQFF
abundance: NA; j_gene: TRBJ2-1; v_gene: TRBV20-1; d_gene: NA; CDR3nt: TGCAGTGCTAGAGCAAGGAGCCGGGCCGAGTTTGATGAGCAGTTCTTC; CDR3aa: CSARARSRAEFDEQFF
abundance: NA; j_gene: TRBJ1-1; v_gene: TRBV10-3; d_gene: NA; CDR3nt: NA; CDR3aa: CAISESFGQGASEVFF
abundance: NA; j_gene: TRBJ2-2; v_gene: TRBV29-1; d_gene: TRBD2; CDR3nt: TGCAGCGTTGACAGTCTAGCGGGAACCGGGGATCTGTTTTTT; CDR3aa: CSVDSLAGTGDLFF
abundance: NA; j_gene: TRBJ2-2; v_gene: TRBV30; d_gene: NA; CDR3nt: TGTGCCTGGAGTATGGGCACCAACACCTTGGAGCTGTTTTTT; CDR3aa: CAWSMGTNTLELFF
abundance: many; j_gene: TRBJ2-1; v_gene: TRBV7-9; d_gene: NA; CDR3nt: TGTGCCAGCAGCTTGCAGGGTAGGGAGCAGTTCTTC; CDR3aa: CASSLQGREQFF
abundance: NA; j_gene: TRBJ1-2; v_gene: TRBV6-5; d_gene: NA; CDR3nt: TGTGCCAGCAGTTACCTGGGCAGTGGCTATACCTTC; CDR3aa: CASSYLGSGYTF
abundance: NA; j_gene: TRBJ1-5; v_gene: TRBV24-1; d_gene: NA; CDR3nt: TGTGCCACCAGTGAGCCCGGGACACCGAGCAATCAGCCCCAGTACTTT; CDR3aa: CATSEPGTPSNQPQYF
abundance: NA; j_gene: TRBJ2-5; v_gene: TRBV4-1; d_gene: NA; CDR3nt: TGCGCCAGCAACCAAGGATCGGGTGGCGGTGAGACCCAGTACTTC; CDR3aa: CASNQGSGGGETQYF
abundance: NA; j_gene: TRBJ1-1; v_gene: TRBV10-3; d_gene: NA; CDR3nt: TGTGCCATCAGTGTGTGGTCCGGCGGCACTGAAGCTATCTTT; CDR3aa: CAISVWSGGTEAIF
abundance: NA; j_gene: TRBJ2-2; v_gene: TRBV5-5; d_gene: NA; CDR3nt: TGTGCCAGCAGCCTAGGAGACAGGTACACCGTGGAGCTGTTTTTT; CDR3aa: CASSLGDRYTVELFF
abundance: NA; j_gene: TRBJ2-3; v_gene: TRBV24-1; d_gene: TRBD2; CDR3nt: TGTACAACCGGGACTAGCGGGGAGGGGACAGATACGCGGTATTTT; CDR3aa: CTTGTSGEGTDTRYF
abundance: once; j_gene: TRBJ1-1; v_gene: TRBV10-3; d_gene: TRBD1; CDR3nt: TGTGCCATCTGTGAGTCTATTGGACAGGGGGCGAGCGAAGCTTTCTTT; CDR3aa: CAICESIGQGASEAFF
abundance: NA; j_gene: TRBJ1-3; v_gene: TRBV12-3/TRBV12-4; d_gene: NA; CDR3nt: TGTGCAAGCAGTGAAGGGGAGGCTGGCACCATATATTTT; CDR3aa: CASSEGEAGTIYF
abundance: NA; j_gene: TRBJ2-5; v_gene: TRBV29-1; d_gene: TRBD2; CDR3nt: TGCAGCGTTGAAGAAGGATCACCAGCGGGAGTCGGGACTCAGTACTTC; CDR3aa: CSVEEGSPAGVGTQYF